This T cell receptor beta chain is from a study of prognosis after radiotherapy for stage I lung cancer. Points on this clonotype: The likely explanation is a read error, given a far larger clone one base away.

With two-round multiplex PCR, TCR beta CDR3 sequences were amplified from genomic DNA. With primers specific to each TRBV and TRBJ gene, the first-round PCR was performed. One entry per CDR3 protein results from TCRdb running MiXCR on the multiplex PCR reads. This sample carries 25,000 to 35,000 distinct CDR3 sequences, about 42% of them seen once, and the ten largest clones take 15% to 17%. Material: PBMCs, obtained before or after stereotactic body radiation therapy (not recorded which). This sequence originates from a donor aged 50 or older with non-small cell lung cancer.

The CDR3 sequence: CASSLVGLAGGLNEQYF. As DNA, the CDR3 is TGTGCCAGCAGCTTAGTGGGACTAGCGGGAGGCCTCAATGAGCAGTACTTC. The chain carries TRBV7-9 and TRBJ2-7; TRBD2 agrees at 15 bases. In germline, CDR1 is SEHNR, CDR2 FQNEAQ (reference sequence). The CDR3 is 17 amino acids. Trimming removed 1 base from V and 7 bases from J; junction bases left unmatched: 8. Full variable domain (outside the CDR3, taken from reference TRBV7-9 and TRBJ2-7): DTGVSQNPRHKITKRGQNVTFRCDPISEHNRLYWYRQTLGQGPEFLTYFQNEAQLEKSRLLSDRFSAERPKGSFSTLEIQRTEQGDSAMYLCASSLVGLAGGLNEQYFGPGTRLTVT.